A single sample gave rise to the 11 T cell receptor beta chains below, sequenced in a study of blood T cells in healthy people across ages. A sample-barcoded 5' primer and a J-beta primer mix were used in a second PCR of roughly 6 to 11 cycles. TCRdb itself ran the 5' RACE reads through MiXCR, one entry per CDR3 protein. Here the sample spans roughly 800,000 distinct CDR3 sequences, roughly 25% being singletons. This sample also belongs to another study, concerning T cells of mothers and their children.

The sample was blood. All receptors come from a boy aged 5-17 years in good health.

The rearrangement links TRBV20-1 to TRBJ2-2; D gene uncertain. With 1 base removed from V and 6 bases from J, the gap between germline ends came to 15 bases. This CDR3 has 15 amino acids. CDR1 is DFQATT and CDR2 is SNEGSKA in the germline V gene (reference sequence). The CDR3 spells CSARVLSGEAGELFF. Here the CDR3 DNA reads TGCAGTGCTAGAGTTCTGAGTGGGGAAGCCGGGGAGCTGTTTTTT.

The chain is built from TRBV29-1 and TRBJ1-6; a weak D match, TRBD1 (5 bases). CDR3 length equals 13 residues. The germline gives CDR1 SQVTM, CDR2 ANQGSEA. Trimming pared 7 bases from V and 9 bases from J, leaving 16 bases between. CDR3 loop: CSALFREGSPLHF. The DNA of the CDR3 is TGCAGCGCCCTCTTCAGGGAAGGTTCACCCCTCCACTTT. The variable domain in full, with the rest retrieved from reference TRBV29-1 and TRBJ1-6, is SAVISQKPSRDICQRGTSLTIQCQVDSQVTMMFWYRQQPGQSLTLIATANQGSEATYESGFVIDKFPISRPNLTFSTLTVSNMSPEDSSIYLCSALFREGSPLHFGNGTRLTVT.

The V and J genes are TRBV19 and TRBJ2-5; 9 bases line up with TRBD2. Looked up from germline, CDR1 is LNHDA and CDR2 is SQIVND (reference sequence). J gave up 2 bases and V 7 bases, and 8 bases lay outside the gene matches. There are 15 residues in the CDR3. The CDR3 DNA sequence: TGTGCCAGTACCCCAGGGCGGGGGGGGCAAGAGACCCAGTACTTC. Amino acid sequence: CASTPGRGGQETQYF.

V is TRBV20-1 and J is TRBJ2-1; 8 positions agree with TRBD2. The end of the DNA fits TRBJ2-7 better, so the J call may be wrong. Per germline, CDR1 DFQATT and CDR2 SNEGSKA (reference sequence). The CDR3 contains 15 residues. The CDR3 DNA follows: TGCAGTGCTAGACGTCCGGGGGGGCCCTCCTACGAGCAGTACTTC. Amino acids: CSARRPGGPSYEQYF.

CDR3 coding DNA: TGTGCCAGCAGTTTACCAGGGATCTACGAGCAGTACTTC. It is translated as CASSLPGIYEQYF. V usage is TRBV28 and J usage is TRBJ2-7, with D maybe TRBD1 (5 bases). V was cut by 2 bases and J by 3 bases, with 8 bases left in between. Germline assignment: CDR1 MDHEN and CDR2 SYDVKM. The CDR3 sequence is 13 residues long.

The chain couples TRBV7-6 to TRBJ2-2; the match to TRBD2 covers 10 bases. Germline lookup yields CDR1 SGHVS and CDR2 FNYEAQ. This CDR3 spans 17 amino acids. V trimming: 3 bases; J trimming: 7 bases; junction bases outside the gene matches: 11. CDR3 sequence reads: CASSFPLSGGAGGELFF. The CDR3 coding sequence is TGTGCCAGCAGCTTCCCCCTAAGCGGGGGGGCTGGCGGGGAGCTGTTTTTT.

The chain combines TRBV12-3 or TRBV12-4 with TRBJ1-3, with D unresolved. The CDR3 extends over 13 amino acids. Between the trimmed V and J ends, which lost 6 bases and 1 base, there was a span of 7 bases. The CDR3 reads CASSHSSGNTIYF. For the CDR3, the DNA is TGTGCCAGCAGCCATTCATCTGGAAACACCATATATTTT.

The chain links TRBV5-5 to TRBJ2-6; D may be TRBD1 (6 bases). Germline CDR1 SGHKS, CDR2 YYEKEE (reference sequence). Trimming stripped 5 bases from V and 2 bases from J, with 17 bases between. This CDR3 region has 17 residues. The CDR3 spells CASSSTLSGAGANVLTF. CDR3 sequence (DNA): TGTGCCAGCAGTTCAACACTATCAGGGGCTGGGGCCAACGTCCTGACTTTC.

This clonotype has only a few counts. The chain combines TRBV5-1 with TRBJ2-3; TRBD2 might be the D (5 bases). The CDR3 is made up of 16 amino acids. CDR1 SGHRS and CDR2 YFSETQ come from the germline V gene. The germline V and J ends were trimmed by 1 base and 6 bases, with 18 bases remaining between them. The CDR3 reads CASSLTPSGGYDTQYF. CDR3 in DNA: TGCGCCAGCAGCTTGACACCGAGTGGAGGATACGATACGCAGTATTTT.

This clonotype has a handful of counts. CDR3 in DNA: TGTGCCAGCAGCCCCAAGTCGGGGGAGCTGTTTTTT. Its translation: CASSPKSGELFF. The chain is built from TRBV11-2 and TRBJ2-2; D not certain. Trimming stripped 5 bases from V and 8 bases from J, with 9 bases between. The CDR3 totals 12 residues. Germline lookup yields CDR1 SGHAT and CDR2 FQNNGV.

The chain employs TRBV12-3 or TRBV12-4 and TRBJ2-5; D not resolved. CDR3 length: 15 amino acids. The V end lost 5 bases, the J end lost 5 bases, and 18 bases lay between the germline ends. The CDR3 loop is CASSPRSDQRETQYF. In nucleotides, the CDR3 is TGTGCCAGCAGTCCGCGTTCGGACCAACGGGAGACCCAGTACTTC.